This TCR beta chain is drawn from a study of T cell changes during pregnancy in multiple sclerosis. Data came from immunoSEQ multiplex PCR; TCRdb stores just in-frame clones and leaves some out. The table includes 48,000 or so clones, around 90% detected once. Trimming took 0 bases from V and 0 from J, leaving 6 bases between them. CDR1 KGHSH and CDR2 LQKENI come from the germline V gene. CDR3 length equals 14 residues. The receptor was isolated from a female donor with multiple sclerosis, enrolled in a pregnancy study. The rearrangement links TRBV18 to TRBJ2-7; D might be TRBD2 (6 bases). The source was CD4+ T cells from peripheral blood mononuclear cells, collected in the second trimester of pregnancy. CDR3 nucleotides: TGTGCCAGCTCACCACCGGGGGGCTCCTACGAGCAGTACTTC. It yields the protein CASSPPGGSYEQYF.